This record looks at one TCR beta chain sequence and its context. The antigen remains unidentified. Quantitative barcoded 5'-RACE was used to prepare TCR beta libraries. MiXCR, applied by TCRdb to the 5' RACE reads, yields one record per CDR3 protein. The sample consists of approximately 500,000 distinct CDR3 sequences, approximately 12% of them appearing once. Trimming left V 2 bases short and J 8 bases short, with 10 bases between. This CDR3 spans 12 amino acids. From germline, CDR1 is DFQATT and CDR2 SNEGSKA (reference sequence). The source of the sample is a study of CD8 T cells in ankylosing spondylitis. General study findings and limits: A motif of fewer than ten highly homologous TCR beta variants was seen as apparently characteristic of ankylosing spondylitis blood. Reactive arthritis synovial fluid and blood previously showed some of these motif variants. Disease-associated clones were reportedly significantly overrepresented in matched ankylosing spondylitis synovial fluid.

The sequenced material came from blood, either unsorted or a sorted T cell fraction (not recorded which). The source of this sequence is a male donor with ankylosing spondylitis. This rearrangement joins TRBV20-1 to TRBJ2-1, with D perhaps TRBD2 (7 bases). This CDR3 reads CSARKGGDEQFF. The CDR3 DNA is TGCAGTGCTAGAAAGGGGGGGGATGAGCAGTTCTTC.